This T cell receptor (beta chain) originates from a study of blood T cell repertoires in COVID-19. Whole-study context: The samples span acute and convalescent COVID-19 from the United States, Italy and Spain. The analysed material was cDNA or gDNA that came from T cells, B-cell-depleted T cells, or PBMCs.

Authors' data handling: Amplified reference gene primers provided the basis for estimating nucleated cell counts. Some clones are missing from TCRdb's copy, which holds only in-frame ones; the method was immunoSEQ multiplex PCR. D and trimming were read from the DNA, whereas the V and J calls and clone size are those reported in that table. The table shows 210,000 or so clones, with just over 90% occurring only once. Sequencing was carried out using peripheral blood. The sequence came from a young man with acute or convalescent COVID-19.

Here the CDR3 reads CASSLAMGTSRSDEQYF. The CDR3 DNA follows: TGTGCCAGCAGCTTAGCGATGGGGACTAGTAGATCGGACGAGCAGTACTTC. The rearrangement links TRBV7-8 to TRBJ2-7; 8 positions match TRBD2. Germline CDR1 is SGHVS and CDR2 is FQNEAQ. The CDR3 is 17 residues long. J was trimmed by 5 bases and V by 0 bases; bases with no gene match: 12.